The 29 T cell receptor beta chains reported below all come from one sample, sequenced in a study of T cell changes during pregnancy in multiple sclerosis. Profiling relied on immunoSEQ multiplex PCR, and the TCRdb table lists in-frame clones only, not all of them. The repertoire has 37,000 or so clones, roughly nine tenths of them found once; the top ten carry roughly 0.5%. The source was CD4+ T cells from peripheral blood mononuclear cells, collected in the first trimester of pregnancy. The source is a female donor with multiple sclerosis, enrolled in a pregnancy study.

This rearrangement joins TRBV6-5 to TRBJ2-7; 7 bases match TRBD1. This CDR3 has 14 amino acids. The V gene's germline CDR1 is MNHEY and CDR2 SVGAGI. Trimming took 5 bases from V and 1 from J; bases not matched to a gene: 5. The CDR3 reads CASSRTGISYEQYF. The CDR3 DNA reads TGTGCCAGCAGTCGGACAGGTATATCCTACGAGCAGTACTTC.

This rearrangement joins TRBV27 to TRBJ2-3; TRBD2 aligns across 8 bases. Germline-derived CDR1 and CDR2 are MNHEY and SMNVEV (reference sequence). Trimming took 6 bases from V and 2 from J; bases not matched to a gene: 25. The CDR3 is 21 amino acids. In DNA form, the CDR3 reads TGTGCCAGCAGCCCATACCACCCATGGACTAGCAGATTTCCCATCACAGATACGCAGTATTTT. This gives the protein CASSPYHPWTSRFPITDTQYF.

The CDR3 nucleotides are TGTGCCAGCAGTGGGGGACAGGGGGACACTGAAGCTTTCTTT. Amino acids: CASSGGQGDTEAFF. The chain carries TRBV27 and TRBJ1-1; TRBD1 aligns across 11 bases. Germline CDR1 reads MNHEY; CDR2 reads SMNVEV (reference sequence). The CDR3 extends over 14 amino acids. V gave up 5 bases and J gave up 3 bases; unmatched junction bases: 2.

Here the CDR3 DNA reads TGTGCCAGCAGCTCGAACCGGGACATGGCGGCCTACACCTTC. It codes for CASSSNRDMAAYTF. The V and J genes are TRBV7-8 and TRBJ1-2; a possible D gene is TRBD1 (6 bases). This CDR3 has 14 residues. V was trimmed by 4 bases and J by 10 bases, leaving 19 bases between them. Germline V gene lookup returns CDR1 SGHVS and CDR2 FQNEAQ.

The V and J genes are TRBV27 and TRBJ1-1; the match to TRBD1 covers 8 bases. The J segment lost 3 bases and the V segment lost 4 bases, leaving 4 bases of the junction unmatched. The CDR3 covers 14 residues. Germline V gene lookup returns CDR1 MNHEY and CDR2 SMNVEV (reference sequence). CDR3: CASSWLTGDTEAFF. CDR3 coding DNA: TGTGCCAGCAGTTGGTTGACAGGGGACACTGAAGCTTTCTTT.

This chain's CDR3 is CASSVGRGSGANVLTF. The CDR3, as DNA: TGTGCCAGTAGTGTCGGGAGAGGTTCTGGGGCCAACGTCCTGACTTTC. The V call is TRBV19, the J call TRBJ2-6, with a tentative D call TRBD2 (6 bases). CDR3 size: 16 residues. Germline lookup yields CDR1 LNHDA and CDR2 SQIVND (reference sequence). Between the trimmed V and J ends, which lost 5 bases and 1 base, there was a span of 12 bases.

The chain employs TRBV2 and TRBJ2-6; 8 nucleotides line up with TRBD1. Germline lookup yields CDR1 SNHLY and CDR2 FYNNEI. V shed 8 bases and J 4 bases; nucleotides not matched to a gene: 16. The CDR3 is 18 residues long. The CDR3 loop is CASWFTGTGHRGANVLTF. The CDR3 DNA follows: TGTGCCAGCTGGTTTACCGGGACAGGCCACCGAGGGGCCAACGTCCTGACTTTC.

V gene TRBV6-5 combines with J gene TRBJ1-6, with a tentative D call TRBD1 (6 bases). CDR3 length: 14 amino acids. V was cut by 7 bases and J by 7 bases, with 14 bases left in between. Germline values: CDR1 MNHEY, CDR2 SVGAGI. This chain's CDR3 is CASNTGTLNSPLHF. CDR3 bases: TGTGCCAGCAATACCGGGACATTAAATTCACCCCTCCACTTT.

The chain joins TRBV7-9 to TRBJ1-4; 10 positions match TRBD1. Per the germline V gene, CDR1 is SEHNR and CDR2 is FQNEAQ (reference sequence). Trimming took 2 bases from V and 4 from J; bases not matched to a gene: 4. The CDR3 spans 16 residues. The CDR3: CASSLLGQGGNEKLFF. The DNA for the CDR3 is TGTGCCAGCAGCTTACTTGGACAGGGGGGTAATGAAAAACTGTTTTTT. Supplemented by reference TRBV7-9 and TRBJ1-4, the full variable domain reads DTGVSQNPRHKITKRGQNVTFRCDPISEHNRLYWYRQTLGQGPEFLTYFQNEAQLEKSRLLSDRFSAERPKGSFSTLEIQRTEQGDSAMYLCASSLLGQGGNEKLFFGSGTQLSVL.

V gene TRBV27 combines with J gene TRBJ1-4; D perhaps matches TRBD1 (5 bases). The germline V gene encodes CDR1 MNHEY and CDR2 SMNVEV (reference sequence). The CDR3 is made up of 15 amino acids. V lost 5 bases and J 0 bases, leaving 10 bases between the germline ends. CDR3 in amino acids: CASSRGAATNEKLFF. In DNA form, the CDR3 reads TGTGCCAGCAGTAGGGGTGCCGCAACTAATGAAAAACTGTTTTTT.

This chain connects TRBV5-6 to TRBJ2-7, with D possibly TRBD2 on 5 matching bases. Trimming pared 4 bases from V and 10 bases from J, leaving 15 bases between. Germline V gene sequence: CDR1 SGHDT, CDR2 YYEEEE. There are 12 residues in the CDR3. The DNA for the CDR3 is TGTGCCAGCAGCGCCCGGGGAGTGCCCCAGTACTTC. Translation gives CASSARGVPQYF.

The rearrangement links TRBV12-5 to TRBJ1-5, with a possible D match to TRBD1 (6 bases). Per germline, CDR1 LGHNT and CDR2 FRNRAP. V was cut by 0 bases and J by 8 bases, with 17 bases left in between. The CDR3 sequence is 16 residues long. CDR3 DNA: TGTGCTAGTGGTTTGGTACTTGGGGGCGTCGGTGAGCCCCAGCATTTT. It translates to CASGLVLGGVGEPQHF.

The V gene is TRBV27, the J gene TRBJ1-5; 8 bases fit TRBD1. Germline trimming cut 2 bases from V and 4 bases from J; bases unmatched to any gene: 4. The CDR3 has 15 residues. Per the germline V gene, CDR1 is MNHEY and CDR2 is SMNVEV (reference sequence). The CDR3: CASSLGQGGNQPQHF. In nucleotides, the CDR3 is TGTGCCAGCAGTTTAGGACAGGGAGGGAATCAGCCCCAGCATTTT.

This rearrangement joins TRBV2 to TRBJ2-5; 10 positions match TRBD2. There are 16 residues in the CDR3. Per the germline V gene, CDR1 is SNHLY and CDR2 is FYNNEI. J lost 2 bases, V lost 6 bases, and 9 bases had no gene match. CDR3 DNA sequence: TGTGCCAGCAGAAGAACTAGCGGGACAAGGCAAGAGACCCAGTACTTC. Translation: CASRRTSGTRQETQYF. The whole variable domain, remainder taken from reference TRBV2 and TRBJ2-5, is EPEVTQTPSHQVTQMGQEVILRCVPISNHLYFYWYRQILGQKVEFLVSFYNNEISEKSEIFDDQFSVERPDGSNFTLKIRSTKLEDSAMYFCASRRTSGTRQETQYFGPGTRLLVL.

The chain recombines TRBV5-1 with TRBJ2-2; the D gene is possibly TRBD1 (5 bases). The CDR3 is 15 amino acids. Germline V lookup: CDR1 SGHRS, CDR2 YFSETQ. The V end was cut by 4 bases, the J end by 5 bases, with 15 bases between. The chain's CDR3 is CASSPVQQATGELFF. CDR3 sequence (DNA): TGCGCCAGCAGCCCGGTTCAACAGGCAACCGGGGAGCTGTTTTTT.

The chain joins TRBV7-2 to TRBJ1-2, with a weak D call TRBD1 (6 bases). V was shortened by 2 bases and J by 5 bases, with 21 bases between the two germline ends. CDR1 and CDR2 (germline): SGHTA, FQGNSA. The CDR3 is 17 residues long. CDR3 loop: CASSLRRAGASGYGYTF. In DNA form, the CDR3 reads TGTGCCAGCAGCTTAAGGAGGGCGGGGGCCTCAGGATATGGCTACACCTTC.

V gene TRBV9 combines with J gene TRBJ1-2, with unresolved D. V dropped 0 bases and J dropped 4 bases, with 4 bases sitting between them. The V gene's germline CDR1 is SGDLS and CDR2 YYNGEE. This CDR3 contains 12 residues. The chain's CDR3 is CASSVASYGYTF. Here the CDR3 DNA reads TGTGCCAGCAGCGTAGCCAGCTATGGCTACACCTTC.

The chain is built from TRBV30 and TRBJ1-5, with TRBD1 matching over 9 bases. V gave up 3 bases and J gave up 0 bases; unmatched junction bases: 6. Germline assignment: CDR1 GTSNPN and CDR2 SVGIG (reference sequence). CDR3 length equals 16 residues. This CDR3 reads CAWRETGGVSNQPQHF. The CDR3 nucleotides are TGTGCCTGGAGGGAGACAGGGGGGGTTAGCAATCAGCCCCAGCATTTT.

This sequence joins TRBV19 and TRBJ1-1, with a possible D match to TRBD1 (5 bases). V shed 9 bases and J shed 1 base, with 18 bases lying between them. The germline V gene has CDR1 LNHDA and CDR2 SQIVND (reference sequence). The CDR3 runs to 15 residues. As DNA, the CDR3 is TGTGCCAGCAAATCCCCGGGGGGAAAGAACACTGAAGCTTTCTTT. Translated: CASKSPGGKNTEAFF.

CDR3 sequence reads: CASSQAGQGLIGANVLTF. The CDR3 DNA reads as TGCGCCAGCAGCCAAGCGGGACAGGGATTAATTGGGGCCAACGTCCTGACTTTC. The rearrangement links TRBV4-1 to TRBJ2-6; 9 positions match TRBD1. After removal of 1 base from V and 3 bases from J, the junction contained 7 bases not matched to a gene. Germline assignment: CDR1 MGHRA and CDR2 YSYEKL. The CDR3 runs to 18 residues.

The CDR3: CASSVATGRLRAFF. As DNA, the CDR3 is TGTGCCAGCAGCGTAGCTACAGGACGGCTGCGGGCTTTCTTT. The V and J genes are TRBV9 and TRBJ1-1, with TRBD1 as a possible D gene (5 bases). This CDR3 spans 14 amino acids. The V gene's germline CDR1 is SGDLS and CDR2 YYNGEE. The V end was cut by 0 bases, the J end by 11 bases, with 17 bases between.

The chain joins TRBV5-1 to TRBJ1-1, with TRBD1 as a possible D gene (5 bases). Trimming took 0 bases from V and 2 from J, leaving 14 bases between them. The CDR3 spans 16 residues. The V gene's germline CDR1 is SGHRS and CDR2 YFSETQ. DNA for the CDR3: TGCGCCAGCAGCTTGGCCGTCGGACAAGCCAACACTGAAGCTTTCTTT. As protein: CASSLAVGQANTEAFF.

CDR3: CASSRLPSMDEKLFF. The CDR3 DNA follows: TGCGCCAGCAGCCGTCTGCCTAGTATGGATGAAAAACTGTTTTTT. The chain combines TRBV4-3 with TRBJ1-4, with D unclear. The germline V and J ends were trimmed by 4 bases and 6 bases, with 15 bases remaining between them. This CDR3 spans 15 amino acids. CDR1 and CDR2 (germline): LGHNA, YSLEER.

The V gene is TRBV5-1, the J gene TRBJ2-1, with 9 bases that match TRBD1. The CDR3 runs to 16 residues. Trimming took 0 bases from V and 6 from J; bases not matched to a gene: 7. CDR1 and CDR2 from the germline V gene are SGHRS and YFSETQ. CDR3 protein: CASSLARDRAFNEQFF. The CDR3 DNA is TGCGCCAGCAGCTTGGCCCGGGACAGGGCGTTCAATGAGCAGTTCTTC.

The rearrangement uses TRBV19 and TRBJ1-5; D unclear. Between the trimmed V and J ends, which lost 0 bases and 1 base, there was a span of 4 bases. This CDR3 has 14 amino acids. The germline V gene encodes CDR1 LNHDA and CDR2 SQIVND (reference sequence). The CDR3 loop is CASSIDSSNQPQHF. In DNA form, the CDR3 reads TGTGCCAGTAGTATAGATTCGAGCAATCAGCCCCAGCATTTT. The full variable domain, with the rest looked up from reference TRBV19 and TRBJ1-5, is DGGITQSPKYLFRKEGQNVTLSCEQNLNHDAMYWYRQDPGQGLRLIYYSQIVNDFQKGDIAEGYSVSREKKESFPLTVTSAQKNPTAFYLCASSIDSSNQPQHFGDGTRLSIL.

The genes are TRBV7-8 and TRBJ2-7; D not resolved. The CDR3 is made up of 15 amino acids. Germline CDR1 is SGHVS and CDR2 is FQNEAQ. The V and J ends lost 1 base and 5 bases respectively, with 15 bases between them. CDR3 coding DNA: TGTGCCAGCAGCTTAGGGCGGATTCTTGTGGACGAGCAGTACTTC. Amino acids: CASSLGRILVDEQYF.

The rearrangement links TRBV5-1 to TRBJ1-1; 7 bases fit TRBD1. Unmatched junction bases numbered 2, after V lost 2 bases and J lost 1 base. Germline loops: CDR1 SGHRS, CDR2 YFSETQ. The length of the CDR3 is 14 residues. CDR3 coding DNA: TGCGCCAGCAGCTTCCGACAGGGGAACACTGAAGCTTTCTTT. Protein: CASSFRQGNTEAFF.

The rearrangement links TRBV6-1 to TRBJ1-2; maybe TRBD1 (5 bases). V was clipped by 7 bases and J by 0 bases, with 12 bases between them. Per germline, CDR1 MNHNS and CDR2 SASEGT. The CDR3 extends over 14 amino acids. Here the CDR3 reads CASTKTVSNYGYTF. CDR3 bases: TGTGCCAGCACCAAGACAGTCTCTAACTATGGCTACACCTTC.

The genes are TRBV30 and TRBJ1-2; 7 bases agree with TRBD1. The ends lost 2 bases at V and 7 bases at J; junction bases unmatched: 7. CDR1 GTSNPN and CDR2 SVGIG come from the germline V gene (reference sequence). The CDR3 length is 13 residues. CDR3 sequence: CAWSPSGTVGYTF. Here the CDR3 DNA reads TGTGCCTGGAGTCCATCCGGGACAGTTGGCTACACCTTC.